Listed below are T cell receptor beta chains from one sample, sequenced in a study of vaccination and CD4 T cells after COVID-19. TCRdb passed the PCR reads through MiXCR, listing each CDR3 protein once. The table records about 14,000 distinct CDR3 sequences, around 46% of them present only once. These TCRs are of unknown antigen specificity. Sequencing was performed on cultured CD4+ T cells from blood. The receptor source for this set is a human donor with COVID-19. Both conserved end residues are trimmed from each CDR3.

>TRBV5-4|TRBJ1-6
ASSVATYNSPLH
>TRBV28|TRBJ1-1
ASSAPGKNTEAF
>TRBV7-2|TRBJ2-3
ASSLVAGGSDTQY
>TRBV19|TRBJ2-3
ASSASGGTDTQY
>TRBV28|TRBJ2-2
ASSPTGAGELF
>TRBV2|TRBJ1-2
ASSPGQGAVGYGYT
>TRBV20-1|TRBJ1-5
SAPPRGSNRPQH
>TRBV27|TRBJ1-6
ASSPNSGNSPLH
>TRBV27|TRBJ2-3
ASSSRLAGGLGAQY
>TRBV28|TRBJ1-5
AIKTGTGNQPQH
>TRBV19|TRBJ1-5
ASSSTGFSNQPQH
>TRBV2|TRBJ2-2
ASMQGGTGELF
>TRBV30|TRBJ1-5
AWRQPRSDQPQH
>TRBV29-1|TRBJ2-3
SVGEDTQY
>TRBV15|TRBJ1-6
ATQPGNHNSPLH
>TRBV19|TRBJ2-1
ASSIKGQRGANEQF
>TRBV19|TRBJ1-6
ASSMRRWNSPLH
>TRBV6-1|TRBJ1-5
ASSVPADGNQPQH
>TRBV6-1|TRBJ2-1
ASSSLLAGGYNEQF
>TRBV20-1|TRBJ2-2
SAREGLADTGELF
>TRBV12-3/TRBV12-4|TRBJ2-2
ASSFQTGGTGELF
>TRBV12-3/TRBV12-4|TRBJ1-2
ASSLEGLYGYT
>TRBV20-1|TRBJ2-2
SARGQTNTGELF
>TRBV5-1|TRBJ1-5
ASSHRVGQPQH
>TRBV20-1|TRBJ2-4
SASATGGASKNIQY
>TRBV7-9|TRBJ2-7
ASSPGQGPEYEQY
>TRBV30|TRBJ1-3
AGSGLLGGNTIY
>TRBV7-2|TRBJ2-3
ASSLVGLPSTDTQY
>TRBV2|TRBJ1-1
ASSRGLEREAF
>TRBV10-3|TRBJ2-3
AISESIAPRADTQY
>TRBV24-1|TRBJ1-2
ATSDMTPSGYGYT
>TRBV27|TRBJ1-6
ASSTPDRGFSPLH
>TRBV7-2|TRBJ2-5
ASSPSGQEETQY
>TRBV7-2|TRBJ1-3
ASSENPSGAIY
>TRBV5-5|TRBJ1-5
ASSWGTGTNQPQH
>TRBV20-1|TRBJ2-1
SSKRLGQF
>TRBV4-2|TRBJ1-6
ASSQAGVGSPLH
>TRBV5-4|TRBJ1-5
ASSLGRNSNQPQH
>TRBV6-1|TRBJ2-6
ASSEAGTGWANVLT
>TRBV10-3|TRBJ1-4
ATTPTGTPNEKLF